The 18 T cell receptor beta chains in this list originate from one sample, sequenced in a study of T cell changes during pregnancy in multiple sclerosis. Generated by immunoSEQ multiplex PCR, the TCRdb table keeps only in-frame clones and is missing some. This sample has tens of thousands of clones, with around 92% found just once. Sequenced here: CD4+ T cells from peripheral blood mononuclear cells, sampled in the third trimester of pregnancy. The receptors were sampled from a female donor with multiple sclerosis, enrolled in a pregnancy study.

This chain connects TRBV5-4 to TRBJ2-7, with D perhaps TRBD2 (5 bases). This CDR3 is 15 amino acids long. CDR1 and CDR2 from the germline V gene are SGHNT and YYREEE (reference sequence). V lost 4 bases and J 7 bases, leaving 21 bases between the germline ends. The CDR3 DNA reads TGTGCCAGCAGCGCCTATCGTACCGGGGTGACGGAGCAGTACTTC. It is translated as CASSAYRTGVTEQYF.

This clone was seen a handful of times. V gene TRBV5-4 combines with J gene TRBJ1-1, with a possible D match to TRBD1 (6 bases). Between the trimmed V and J ends, which lost 1 base and 9 bases, there was a span of 13 bases. This CDR3 contains 13 residues. Germline loops: CDR1 SGHNT, CDR2 YYREEE (reference sequence). The CDR3 bases are TGTGCCAGCAGCTTGCCTCGGGACAACAAAGCTTTCTTT. This sequence encodes CASSLPRDNKAFF.

This clone was recorded once. The chain recombines TRBV10-3 with TRBJ2-1, with 8 nucleotides matching TRBD2. The J segment lost 7 bases and the V segment lost 5 bases, leaving 16 bases of the junction unmatched. CDR1 ENHRY and CDR2 SYGVKD come from the germline V gene. The CDR3 is 17 amino acids. CDR3 residues: CAISYPVNGRADNEQFF. DNA of the CDR3: TGTGCCATCAGTTACCCGGTCAACGGGAGGGCCGATAATGAGCAGTTCTTC.

The rearrangement joins TRBV7-2 to TRBJ2-1; the match to TRBD2 covers 13 bases. The V and J ends lost 6 bases and 7 bases, in that order; junction bases with no gene match: 6. Germline CDR1 SGHTA, CDR2 FQGNSA. The CDR3 consists of 15 residues. The CDR3 spells CASSKTSGRYNEQFF. The CDR3 DNA sequence: TGTGCCAGCAGTAAGACTAGCGGGAGGTATAATGAGCAGTTCTTC.

The gene calls are TRBV23-1 and TRBJ2-1; TRBD2 matches 16 bases. TRBV23-1 is marked as an open reading frame, function uncertain. The CDR3 covers 15 residues. With V trimmed by 10 bases and J by 4 bases, 4 bases remained unmatched. CDR3 DNA: TGCGCCACCCCGGGACTAGCGGGAGGGTACAATGAGCAGTTCTTC. This codes for CATPGLAGGYNEQFF.

This clone has a single count. The chain uses TRBV5-1 and TRBJ2-1; possibly TRBD2 for D (7 bases). This CDR3 spans 15 amino acids. CDR1 is SGHRS and CDR2 is YFSETQ in the germline V gene. V was shortened by 1 base and J by 4 bases, with 12 bases between the two germline ends. This CDR3 reads CASSLRGGQYNEQFF. The DNA of the CDR3 is TGCGCCAGCAGCTTGCGCGGGGGCCAGTACAATGAGCAGTTCTTC.

This chain connects TRBV7-6 to TRBJ1-5; 11 bases fit TRBD1. The CDR3 extends over 18 amino acids. J lost 0 bases, V lost 5 bases, and 9 bases had no gene match. Germline assignment: CDR1 SGHVS and CDR2 FNYEAQ. The CDR3 loop is CASSPGQGGGYSNQPQHF. In DNA, the CDR3 is TGTGCCAGCAGCCCGGGACAGGGGGGGGGATATAGCAATCAGCCCCAGCATTTT.

The CDR3 nucleotides are TGCGCCAGCAGACAACACGCCGATAGCAATCAGCCCCAGCATTTT. As protein: CASRQHADSNQPQHF. The chain recombines TRBV5-1 with TRBJ1-5; the D is unclear. CDR1 SGHRS and CDR2 YFSETQ come from the germline V gene. Trimming took 5 bases from V and 0 from J, leaving 12 bases between them. This CDR3 is built from 15 residues.

V gene TRBV7-8 combines with J gene TRBJ2-3; 9 bases line up with TRBD2. CDR1 is SGHVS, CDR2 FQNEAQ, per germline. With V trimmed by 3 bases and J by 8 bases, 9 bases remained unmatched. The CDR3 has 15 residues. CDR3 bases: TGTGCCAGCAGCTTGCGGCGGGAGGGCGTGGGTACGCAGTATTTT. Its translation is CASSLRREGVGTQYF.

This chain connects TRBV7-8 to TRBJ2-1, with D possibly matching TRBD2 (6 bases). Germline CDR1 reads SGHVS; CDR2 reads FQNEAQ. V was clipped by 2 bases and J by 9 bases, with 14 bases between them. This CDR3 region has 14 residues. Here the CDR3 reads CASSLRLDSGEQFF. Here the CDR3 DNA reads TGTGCCAGCAGCTTAAGACTGGATAGCGGTGAGCAGTTCTTC.

The chain carries TRBV5-1 and TRBJ2-1, with 9 bases lining up with TRBD2. Germline trimming cut 2 bases from V and 7 bases from J; bases unmatched to any gene: 4. The CDR3 has 14 amino acids. Germline V CDR1 and CDR2: SGHRS, YFSETQ. The CDR3 coding sequence is TGCGCCAGCAGCTTTAGCGGGAGTACTAATGAGCAGTTCTTC. Its translation: CASSFSGSTNEQFF.

V usage is TRBV18 and J usage is TRBJ1-2, with a possible D match to TRBD1 (6 bases). This CDR3 spans 14 amino acids. The V end lost 2 bases, the J end lost 4 bases, and 11 bases lay between the germline ends. Looked up from germline, CDR1 is KGHSH and CDR2 is LQKENI. The DNA of the CDR3 is TGTGCCAGCTCACCAGGGGGCAGGGGCTATGGCTACACCTTC. This translates into CASSPGGRGYGYTF.

The CDR3 DNA reads TGTGCCAGCAGCTTGGTTGGGGCACTGAGCGGGAGCCTATTATACGAGCAGTACTTC. Protein: CASSLVGALSGSLLYEQYF. The V call is TRBV7-9, the J call TRBJ2-7, with TRBD2 matching over 8 bases. The CDR3 is 19 residues long. Germline values: CDR1 SEHNR, CDR2 FQNEAQ (reference sequence). The V gene end was trimmed by 3 bases and the J gene end by 4 bases; junction bases not matched to a gene: 20.

The V gene is TRBV6-5, the J gene TRBJ1-1; TRBD1 matches 8 bases. Trimming took 4 bases from V and 0 from J; bases not matched to a gene: 7. There are 16 residues in the CDR3. The germline CDR1 and CDR2 sequences are MNHEY and SVGAGI. The CDR3 DNA reads as TGTGCCAGCAGTTCCGGGACAGGAGCCATGAACACTGAAGCTTTCTTT. Amino acid sequence: CASSSGTGAMNTEAFF.

This clone was picked up one time. This chain links TRBV19 with TRBJ2-3; D gene uncertain. The length of the CDR3 is 14 residues. The V end lost 4 bases, the J end lost 6 bases, and 14 bases lay between the germline ends. Germline V CDR1 and CDR2: LNHDA, SQIVND (reference sequence). The CDR3 region is CASSTDPTSDTQYF. The DNA of the CDR3 is TGTGCCAGTAGTACCGATCCCACTTCGGATACGCAGTATTTT.

The chain combines TRBV28 with TRBJ1-2, with 11 bases aligning to TRBD1. The germline CDR1 and CDR2 sequences are MDHEN and SYDVKM. Trimming removed 3 bases from V and 0 bases from J; junction bases left unmatched: 3. The CDR3 contains 16 residues. The CDR3 bases are TGTGCCAGCAGTTTCCAGGGACAGGGGGCTAACTATGGCTACACCTTC. It is translated as CASSFQGQGANYGYTF.

This clone was counted a few times. The V and J genes are TRBV5-1 and TRBJ1-5; possibly TRBD1 for D (5 bases). Per the germline V gene, CDR1 is SGHRS and CDR2 is YFSETQ. The CDR3 is 14 residues long. V was pared by 0 bases and J by 7 bases, with 11 bases between. The CDR3 region has the DNA TGCGCCAGCAGCTTGGACCAGGGTGGCCAGCCCCAGCATTTT. Translated: CASSLDQGGQPQHF.

This chain uses TRBV5-1 with TRBJ2-1; 7 bases fit TRBD2. The trim removed 1 base at V and 5 bases at J, leaving 6 bases unmatched. This CDR3 spans 15 amino acids. Germline CDR1 and CDR2: SGHRS and YFSETQ. The CDR3, as DNA: TGCGCCAGCAGCTTGATGGCGGGGGAGAACAATGAGCAGTTCTTC. As protein: CASSLMAGENNEQFF.